A selection of T cell receptor beta chains follows, all from one sample in a study of blood T cell repertoires in COVID-19. The table came from immunoSEQ multiplex PCR; TCRdb's copy has only in-frame clones and leaves some out. The sample shows around 180,000 clones, roughly nine tenths of them seen only once. The sequencing sample was made of peripheral blood. Source of these receptors: a man aged 60 to 75 with acute or convalescent COVID-19. The conserved cysteine and the conserved F or W are not part of the CDR3 here.

v_gene,j_gene,CDR3aa
TRBV5-5,TRBJ1-1,ASSSTGWTEAF
TRBV7-2,TRBJ1-1,ASSLRPGQLFATEAF
TRBV7-9,TRBJ1-1,ASSSSGGHPEAF
TRBV7-8,TRBJ2-1,ASSPTSGPPGNEQF
TRBV6-2/TRBV6-3,TRBJ2-7,ASSYTTREASYEQY
TRBV2,TRBJ1-2,ASMKTGGEDYYGYT
TRBV4-2,TRBJ1-2,ASSQPGQGGHGYT
TRBV27,TRBJ1-6,ASSLSGGAYNSPLH
TRBV7-8,TRBJ2-7,ASSLLQGVVYEQY
TRBV7-3,TRBJ1-2,ASSFTGGLGYT
TRBV6-1,TRBJ1-5,ASSEIRSPNQPQH
TRBV5-1,TRBJ1-1,ASSLSYLGGTEAF
TRBV5-4,TRBJ2-5,ASRHRGNQETQY
TRBV4-1,TRBJ2-7,ASSHPGLADYEQY
TRBV5-4,TRBJ2-3,ASSWRVAVVTDTQY
TRBV5-1,TRBJ2-1,ASSLNIPQWSKISYNEQF
TRBV6-5,TRBJ2-1,ASSSIAGNYNEQF